What follows are 30 T cell receptor beta chains derived from one specimen sequenced in a study of blood T cell repertoires in COVID-19. Method: immunoSEQ multiplex PCR; TCRdb's copy keeps in-frame clones and lacks some. In the table there are about 380,000 clones, 85% of which are singletons. What was sequenced was peripheral blood. The receptors here all came from a young woman with acute or convalescent COVID-19.

The V gene is TRBV2, the J gene TRBJ1-1, with D possibly being TRBD1 (6 bases). There are 13 residues in the CDR3. Trimming stripped 6 bases from V and 4 bases from J, with 12 bases between. Germline-derived CDR1 and CDR2 are SNHLY and FYNNEI. The CDR3 nucleotides read TGTGCCAGCAGCGGTCAGGGGATCACTGAAGCTTTCTTT. The encoded protein is CASSGQGITEAFF.

This clone has just one count. V usage is TRBV7-3 and J usage is TRBJ2-1; D gene unclear. Per germline, CDR1 SGHTA and CDR2 FQGTGA. CDR3 length: 10 residues. Trimming pared 8 bases from V and 5 bases from J, leaving 4 bases between. This chain's CDR3 is CASGDNEQFF. As DNA, the CDR3 is TGTGCCAGCGGAGACAATGAGCAGTTCTTC.

The rearrangement joins TRBV11-2 to TRBJ2-7, with 9 bases that match TRBD2. Germline assignment: CDR1 SGHAT and CDR2 FQNNGV. The V gene end was trimmed by 3 bases and the J gene end by 0 bases; junction bases not matched to a gene: 3. The CDR3 is 15 residues long. The chain's CDR3 is CASSFSGGVSYEQYF. CDR3 bases: TGTGCCAGCAGCTTTAGCGGGGGTGTCTCCTACGAGCAGTACTTC.

This chain's CDR3 is CASSGRGSTEAFF. The CDR3 nucleotides are TGTGCCAGCAGCGGACGGGGGTCCACTGAAGCTTTCTTT. J is TRBJ1-1 and V is TRBV2; perhaps TRBD1 as D (5 bases). The CDR3 spans 13 residues. Germline V gene data show CDR1 as SNHLY and CDR2 as FYNNEI. The V and J ends lost 6 bases and 4 bases respectively, with 12 bases between them.

The CDR3 region is CASSLADRGNSPLHF. DNA of the CDR3: TGCGCCAGCAGCTTGGCCGACAGGGGCAATTCACCCCTCCACTTT. This rearrangement joins TRBV5-1 to TRBJ1-6; 8 bases match TRBD1. The V gene end was trimmed by 0 bases and the J gene end by 7 bases; junction bases not matched to a gene: 3. Germline lookup yields CDR1 SGHRS and CDR2 YFSETQ. The CDR3 extends over 15 amino acids.

The chain's CDR3 is CASSLRTAGETETQYF. The CDR3 coding sequence is TGTGCCAGCAGCCTAAGGACAGCCGGGGAGACAGAGACCCAGTACTTC. The chain couples TRBV7-6 to TRBJ2-5; the D gene is possibly TRBD1 (6 bases). This CDR3 has 16 amino acids. Trimming took off 5 bases at V and 4 bases at J, with 20 bases between the two ends. CDR1 and CDR2 from the germline V gene are SGHVS and FNYEAQ.

The rearrangement links TRBV3-1 (or the pseudogene TRBV3-2) to TRBJ2-7; possible D gene TRBD1, 6 bases. Germline CDR1 is LGHDT and CDR2 is YNNKEL (reference sequence). The CDR3 runs to 15 residues. Trimming removed 3 bases from V and 0 bases from J, with 12 bases in between. Written as DNA, the CDR3 is TGTGCCAGCAGCCAGTTCGCGGACAGCTCCTACGAGCAGTACTTC. Protein: CASSQFADSSYEQYF.

The chain carries TRBV9 and TRBJ1-6; no firm D call. CDR3 length equals 15 residues. Germline CDR1 reads SGDLS; CDR2 reads YYNGEE. Trimming cost V 3 bases and J 0 bases, with 7 bases left between them. The CDR3 DNA reads as TGTGCCAGCAGCGGAGAGAGCTCCTATAATTCACCCCTCCACTTT. This gives the protein CASSGESSYNSPLHF.

The chain employs TRBV6-1 and TRBJ1-1, with TRBD1 as a possible D gene (5 bases). The CDR3 is 11 amino acids. Trimming cost V 5 bases and J 6 bases, with 7 bases left between them. CDR1 and CDR2 from the germline V gene are MNHNS and SASEGT. CDR3 in DNA: TGTGCCAGCAGTTCGGGGGCTGAAGCTTTCTTT. It translates to CASSSGAEAFF.

The V and J genes are TRBV5-6 and TRBJ1-1, with D possibly TRBD1 on 5 matching bases. V lost 2 bases to trimming and J lost 5 bases, with 16 bases between them. The V gene's germline CDR1 is SGHDT and CDR2 YYEEEE. The CDR3 is 15 residues long. The CDR3 coding sequence is TGTGCCAGCAGCTTTGACCAGGGAATCGGGACTGAAGCTTTCTTT. It encodes CASSFDQGIGTEAFF.

This rearrangement joins TRBV9 to TRBJ2-3; tentatively, D is TRBD2 (5 bases). The ends were cut back, 3 bases at V and 10 bases at J, with 24 bases in the middle. The CDR3 has 16 amino acids. CDR1 and CDR2 from the germline V gene are SGDLS and YYNGEE. The CDR3 region is CASSARRTFSDRAQYF. In DNA, the CDR3 is TGTGCCAGCAGCGCCAGGCGGACTTTCTCGGATCGGGCGCAGTATTTT.

This chain joins TRBV3-1 (or the pseudogene TRBV3-2) and TRBJ2-7, with D perhaps matching TRBD1 (6 bases). The CDR3 extends over 14 amino acids. Trimming removed 5 bases from V and 0 bases from J, with 11 bases in between. Looked up from germline, CDR1 is LGHDT and CDR2 is YNNKEL (reference sequence). CDR3 amino acids: CASSSGTFSYEQYF. The CDR3, as DNA: TGTGCCAGCAGCTCCGGGACATTCTCCTACGAGCAGTACTTC.

This chain uses TRBV5-4 with TRBJ1-5; D might be TRBD1 (5 bases). CDR1 SGHNT and CDR2 YYREEE come from the germline V gene (reference sequence). CDR3 length: 15 amino acids. The germline V and J ends were trimmed by 0 bases and 5 bases, with 12 bases remaining between them. DNA for the CDR3: TGTGCCAGCAGCTTGGGGGGGAGGCTAGATCAGCCCCAGCATTTT. Encoded protein: CASSLGGRLDQPQHF.

V gene TRBV7-2 combines with J gene TRBJ1-6, with D tentatively TRBD1 (6 bases). V lost 4 bases, J lost 10 bases, and 11 bases lay in between. This CDR3 spans 13 amino acids. Per germline, CDR1 SGHTA and CDR2 FQGNSA. The CDR3 bases are TGTGCCAGCAGCTCAACAGGGTACTCACCCCTCCACTTT. This translates into CASSSTGYSPLHF.

The chain links TRBV27 to TRBJ1-6; no clear D. There are 14 residues in the CDR3. The germline V gene encodes CDR1 MNHEY and CDR2 SMNVEV (reference sequence). V lost 2 bases and J 6 bases, leaving 8 bases between the germline ends. The CDR3 region is CASSLLSANSPLHF. Written as DNA, the CDR3 is TGTGCCAGCAGTTTACTATCCGCTAATTCACCCCTCCACTTT.

The J gene is TRBJ2-1, the V gene TRBV3-1 (or the pseudogene TRBV3-2); 11 nucleotides match TRBD2. With 5 bases clipped from V and 4 bases from J, the junction kept 7 bases outside the gene matches. Germline V gene data show CDR1 as LGHDT and CDR2 as YNNKEL (reference sequence). This CDR3 is built from 16 residues. The CDR3 loop is CASSNSGGAGYNEQFF. In DNA, the CDR3 is TGTGCCAGCAGCAATAGCGGGGGGGCCGGTTACAATGAGCAGTTCTTC.

The V gene is TRBV9, the J gene TRBJ1-3, with TRBD1 matching over 9 bases. The V segment lost 0 bases and the J segment 0 bases; nucleotides outside the gene matches: 7. Germline CDR1 is SGDLS and CDR2 is YYNGEE. The CDR3 totals 18 residues. CDR3 nucleotides: TGTGCCAGCAGCGTAGGCATCATGACAGGGGGCTCTGGAAACACCATATATTTT. Translating gives CASSVGIMTGGSGNTIYF.

The J gene is TRBJ1-6, the V gene TRBV4-2; 9 bases are a match to TRBD1. Looked up from germline, CDR1 is LGHNA and CDR2 is YNFKEQ. V lost 3 bases and J lost 10; bases outside the gene matches: 13. The CDR3 consists of 17 residues. The CDR3 sequence is CASSQLSPGQGSSPLHF. CDR3 coding DNA: TGTGCCAGCAGCCAGCTGAGTCCGGGACAGGGCTCCTCACCCCTCCACTTT.

This chain links TRBV29-1 with TRBJ1-2, with D possibly matching TRBD1 (6 bases). The CDR3 runs to 11 residues. Germline V gene sequence: CDR1 SQVTM, CDR2 ANQGSEA. V shed 7 bases and J shed 5 bases, with 11 bases lying between them. The CDR3 coding sequence is TGCAGCGCTCAGGGGATATATGGCTACACCTTC. Translated: CSAQGIYGYTF.

The chain couples TRBV6-2 or TRBV6-3 to TRBJ1-2, with D possibly TRBD1 on 6 matching bases. CDR1 is MNHEY, CDR2 SVGEGT, per germline. V lost 5 bases to trimming and J lost 10 bases, with 17 bases between them. The CDR3 extends over 13 amino acids. The CDR3 DNA reads TGTGCCAGCAGTGCCGGACAGAAACTATTCTACACCTTC. It yields the protein CASSAGQKLFYTF.

The chain combines TRBV9 with TRBJ2-3; TRBD2 aligns across 8 bases. The V segment lost 0 bases and the J segment 4 bases; nucleotides outside the gene matches: 4. CDR1 is SGDLS and CDR2 is YYNGEE in the germline V gene. This CDR3 has 15 amino acids. CDR3 protein: CASSVETGGADTQYF. As DNA, the CDR3 is TGTGCCAGCAGCGTAGAAACGGGAGGGGCAGATACGCAGTATTTT.

The rearrangement links TRBV3-1 (or the pseudogene TRBV3-2) to TRBJ2-1, with TRBD2 matching over 13 bases. This CDR3 has 15 residues. Germline V gene lookup returns CDR1 LGHDT and CDR2 YNNKEL (reference sequence). Germline trimming cut 4 bases from V and 5 bases from J; bases unmatched to any gene: 2. The CDR3 reads CASSLGTSGNNEQFF. The CDR3, as DNA: TGTGCCAGCAGCCTTGGGACTAGCGGGAACAATGAGCAGTTCTTC.

This clone was counted a single time. J is TRBJ1-1 and V is TRBV4-1, with TRBD1 identical over 7 bases. J was trimmed by 2 bases and V by 4 bases; bases with no gene match: 13. Looked up from germline, CDR1 is MGHRA and CDR2 is YSYEKL. The CDR3 extends over 17 amino acids. DNA of the CDR3: TGCGCCAGCAGCCCGCCGTGGCAGGGGGGTATTAACACTGAAGCTTTCTTT. This encodes CASSPPWQGGINTEAFF.

CDR3 DNA: TGTGCCTGGAGAATTGTTGCACAGGCAGGCTACACCTTC. Its translation is CAWRIVAQAGYTF. The chain carries TRBV30 and TRBJ1-2, with D perhaps matching TRBD1 (5 bases). The CDR3 is 13 amino acids. V lost 3 bases and J lost 8, with 16 bases in between. Germline V lookup: CDR1 GTSNPN, CDR2 SVGIG (reference sequence).

This clone was seen a single time. The V and J genes are TRBV12-5 and TRBJ2-3; TRBD1 might be the D (5 bases). V lost 11 bases to trimming and J lost 2 bases, with 11 bases between them. This CDR3 is 12 amino acids long. Germline CDR1 is LGHNT and CDR2 is FRNRAP. The CDR3 loop is CAEAGSTDTQYF. CDR3 DNA sequence: TGTGCTGAGGCAGGGTCCACAGATACGCAGTATTTT.

The J gene is TRBJ1-5, the V gene TRBV11-3, with D possibly matching TRBD1 (6 bases). Trimming took off 3 bases at V and 6 bases at J, with 15 bases between the two ends. Germline V gene sequence: CDR1 SGHNT, CDR2 YENEEA. The CDR3 extends over 15 amino acids. DNA of the CDR3: TGTGCCAGCAGCTTTCCAGGGGTGGGAGTTCAGCCCCAGCATTTT. This sequence encodes CASSFPGVGVQPQHF.

The rearrangement links TRBV7-7 to TRBJ2-5; 10 nucleotides match TRBD1. Germline CDR1 SSHAT, CDR2 FNYEAQ (reference sequence). The CDR3 contains 17 residues. The V gene end was trimmed by 3 bases and the J gene end by 5 bases; junction bases not matched to a gene: 12. The CDR3 DNA sequence: TGTGCCAGCAGCTTCCGACCCGGGACAGGGGAAGGGGAGACCCAGTACTTC. Its translation: CASSFRPGTGEGETQYF.

This clone was detected once. The gene calls are TRBV5-6 and TRBJ2-7; D is uncertain. The CDR3 runs 11 residues. CDR1 and CDR2 (germline): SGHDT, YYEEEE. Trimming took off 2 bases at V and 2 bases at J, with 2 bases between the two ends. CDR3 sequence: CASSFTYEQYF. For the CDR3, the DNA is TGTGCCAGCAGCTTTACCTACGAGCAGTACTTC.

V gene TRBV12-3 or TRBV12-4 combines with J gene TRBJ1-2; no definite D call. The CDR3 runs 12 residues. The V end was cut by 3 bases, the J end by 8 bases, with 10 bases between. The CDR3 sequence: CASSFAAEGYTF. The CDR3 DNA reads as TGTGCCAGCAGTTTCGCGGCTGAAGGCTACACCTTC.

This chain uses TRBV2 with TRBJ1-2; 8 nucleotides match TRBD1. In germline, CDR1 is SNHLY, CDR2 FYNNEI. The CDR3 covers 15 residues. After removal of 5 bases from V and 4 bases from J, the junction contained 9 bases not matched to a gene. CDR3 sequence reads: CASSPGQGAGYGYTF. The CDR3 bases are TGTGCCAGCAGTCCCGGACAGGGAGCAGGCTATGGCTACACCTTC.